Following are 8 T cell receptor beta chains from one sample sequenced in a study of blood T cell repertoires in COVID-19. Only in-frame clones appear in the TCRdb table, and some are missing; sequencing was by immunoSEQ multiplex PCR. Seen here are a few hundred thousand clones, 81% observed once, and the top ten hold 9.2%. Sequencing was performed on PBMCs or T cells enriched from blood (not recorded which). The source of these receptors is a man aged 40-49 years who had recovered from COVID-19.

The chain employs TRBV10-3 and TRBJ2-5; TRBD2 aligns across 8 bases. CDR1 and CDR2 from the germline V gene are ENHRY and SYGVKD. CDR3 length equals 19 residues. The J segment lost 5 bases and the V segment lost 0 bases, leaving 17 bases of the junction unmatched. The chain's CDR3 is CAISESTEGGRKSSETQYF. The DNA for the CDR3 is TGTGCCATCAGTGAGTCGACGGAAGGCGGGAGGAAATCTTCGGAGACCCAGTACTTC.

The J gene is TRBJ2-1, the V gene TRBV7-6; 9 bases are a match to TRBD1. The germline V gene has CDR1 SGHVS and CDR2 FNYEAQ. CDR3 size: 14 residues. Trimming at V came to 7 bases and at J to 7 bases, leaving 8 bases not matched to a gene. This CDR3 reads CASTKFDRGNEQFF. The CDR3 nucleotides read TGTGCCAGCACCAAATTCGACAGGGGGAATGAGCAGTTCTTC.

The rearrangement uses TRBV14 and TRBJ2-2, with TRBD2 matching 10 bases. In germline, CDR1 is SGHDN, CDR2 FVKESK. The CDR3 consists of 18 residues. V was clipped by 5 bases and J by 2 bases; unmatched bases: 11. The CDR3 sequence is CASSSEGLLAGNTGELFF. CDR3 nucleotide sequence: TGTGCCAGCAGCTCAGAAGGATTACTAGCGGGAAACACCGGGGAGCTGTTTTTT.

The J gene is TRBJ1-4, the V gene TRBV19; 8 positions match TRBD1. The CDR3 is made up of 15 amino acids. CDR1 and CDR2 (germline): LNHDA, SQIVND (reference sequence). V lost 6 bases to trimming and J lost 5 bases; unmatched junction nucleotides: 8. CDR3 sequence (DNA): TGTGCCAGTAGCTTCGACAGGGGTGCCAATGAAAAACTGTTTTTT. It translates to CASSFDRGANEKLFF.

J is TRBJ1-2 and V is TRBV29-1, with 9 bases lining up with TRBD1. Germline V gene data show CDR1 as SQVTM and CDR2 as ANQGSEA. This CDR3 is 13 amino acids long. With 4 bases clipped from V and 4 bases from J, the junction kept 4 bases outside the gene matches. CDR3 nucleotides: TGCAGCGTTGGGTTGACAGGGGGCTATGGCTACACCTTC. This encodes CSVGLTGGYGYTF.

The J gene is TRBJ2-1, the V gene TRBV19; TRBD1 might be the D (6 bases). CDR1 is LNHDA, CDR2 SQIVND, per germline (reference sequence). Trimming removed 4 bases from V and 0 bases from J, with 13 bases in between. The CDR3 extends over 16 amino acids. The DNA for the CDR3 is TGTGCCAGTAGTAAGCGACAGGTTGTCTCCTACAATGAGCAGTTCTTC. This codes for CASSKRQVVSYNEQFF.

The V and J genes are TRBV30 and TRBJ1-2, with no clear D. The V gene lost 0 bases and the J gene lost 5 bases, with 7 bases spanning the gap. The CDR3 has 12 amino acids. Germline V gene data show CDR1 as GTSNPN and CDR2 as SVGIG (reference sequence). The CDR3 DNA is TGTGCCTGGAGTGTACGGAGATATGGCTACACCTTC. Translating it yields CAWSVRRYGYTF.

The chain has TRBV18 and TRBJ1-6; a possible D gene is TRBD1 (6 bases). Germline V gene data show CDR1 as KGHSH and CDR2 as LQKENI. The V and J ends lost 3 bases and 7 bases respectively, with 19 bases between them. The CDR3 has 17 residues. The CDR3 DNA reads as TGTGCCAGCTCACCGCGGATCGACAGGAGAGGGAATTCACCCCTCCACTTT. This sequence encodes CASSPRIDRRGNSPLHF.